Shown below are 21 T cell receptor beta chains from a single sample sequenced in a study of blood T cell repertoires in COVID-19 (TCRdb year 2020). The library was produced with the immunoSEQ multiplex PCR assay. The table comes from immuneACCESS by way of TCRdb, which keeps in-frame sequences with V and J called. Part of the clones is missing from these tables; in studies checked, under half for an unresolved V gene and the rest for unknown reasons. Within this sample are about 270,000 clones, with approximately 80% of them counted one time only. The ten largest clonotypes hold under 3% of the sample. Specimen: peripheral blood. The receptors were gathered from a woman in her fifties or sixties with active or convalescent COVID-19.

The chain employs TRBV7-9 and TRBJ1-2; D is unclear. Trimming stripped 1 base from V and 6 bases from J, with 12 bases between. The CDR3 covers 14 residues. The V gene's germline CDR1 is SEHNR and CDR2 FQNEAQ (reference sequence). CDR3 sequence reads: CASSLGAGFDGYTF. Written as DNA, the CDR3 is TGTGCCAGCAGCTTAGGAGCGGGGTTCGATGGCTACACCTTC. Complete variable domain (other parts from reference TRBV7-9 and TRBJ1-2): DTGVSQNPRHKITKRGQNVTFRCDPISEHNRLYWYRQTLGQGPEFLTYFQNEAQLEKSRLLSDRFSAERPKGSFSTLEIQRTEQGDSAMYLCASSLGAGFDGYTFGSGTRLTVV.

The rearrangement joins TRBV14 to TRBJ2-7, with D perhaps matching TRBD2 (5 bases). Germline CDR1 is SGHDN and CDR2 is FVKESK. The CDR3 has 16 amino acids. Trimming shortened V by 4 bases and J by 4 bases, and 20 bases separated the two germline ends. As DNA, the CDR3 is TGTGCCAGCAGCCTCGGAAGGCTAGGAGGAGCTTACGAGCAGTACTTC. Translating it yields CASSLGRLGGAYEQYF.

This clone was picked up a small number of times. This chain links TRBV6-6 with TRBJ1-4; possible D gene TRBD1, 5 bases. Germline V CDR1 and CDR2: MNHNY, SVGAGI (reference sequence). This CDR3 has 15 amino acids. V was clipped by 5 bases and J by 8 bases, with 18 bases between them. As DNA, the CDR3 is TGTGCCAGCAGTCCCGACAGCCGGGCGGGGGAAAAACTGTTTTTT. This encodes CASSPDSRAGEKLFF.

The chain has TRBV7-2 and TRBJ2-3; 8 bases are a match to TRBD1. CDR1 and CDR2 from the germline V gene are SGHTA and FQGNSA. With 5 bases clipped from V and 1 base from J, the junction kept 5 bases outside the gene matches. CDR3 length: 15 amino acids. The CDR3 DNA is TGTGCCAGCAGCACTGCAGGGGGCGGCACAGATACGCAGTATTTT. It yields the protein CASSTAGGGTDTQYF.

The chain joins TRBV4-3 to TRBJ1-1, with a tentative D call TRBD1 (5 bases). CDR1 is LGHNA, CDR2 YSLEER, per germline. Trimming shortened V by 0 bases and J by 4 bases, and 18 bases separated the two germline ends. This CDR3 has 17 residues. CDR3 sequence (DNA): TGCGCCAGCAGCCAAGATCTTGGAGGGGTGGGGGGCACTGAAGCTTTCTTT. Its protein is CASSQDLGGVGGTEAFF.

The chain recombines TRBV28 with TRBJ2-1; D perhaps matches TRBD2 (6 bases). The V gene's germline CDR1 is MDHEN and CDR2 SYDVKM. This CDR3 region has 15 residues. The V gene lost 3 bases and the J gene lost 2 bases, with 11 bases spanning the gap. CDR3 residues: CASSFGDSTYNEQFF. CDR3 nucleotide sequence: TGTGCCAGCAGTTTTGGGGACTCCACCTACAATGAGCAGTTCTTC.

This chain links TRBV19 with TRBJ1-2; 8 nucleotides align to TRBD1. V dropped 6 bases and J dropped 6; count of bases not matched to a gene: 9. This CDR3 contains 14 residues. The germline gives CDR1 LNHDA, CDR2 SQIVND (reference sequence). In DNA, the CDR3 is TGTGCCAGTAGGATGCTAGACAGGGGAAATGGCTACACCTTC. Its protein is CASRMLDRGNGYTF.

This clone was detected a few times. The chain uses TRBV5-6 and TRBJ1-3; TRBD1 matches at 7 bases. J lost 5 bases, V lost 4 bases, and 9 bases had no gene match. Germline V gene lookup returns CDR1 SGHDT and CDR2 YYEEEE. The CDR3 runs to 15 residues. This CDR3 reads CASSPGQRNRNTIYF. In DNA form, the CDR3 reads TGTGCCAGCAGCCCGGGACAGCGGAACCGAAACACCATATATTTT.

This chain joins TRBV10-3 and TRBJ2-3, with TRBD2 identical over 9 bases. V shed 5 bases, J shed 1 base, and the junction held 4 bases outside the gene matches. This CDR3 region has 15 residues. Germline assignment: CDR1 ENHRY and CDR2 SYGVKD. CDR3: CAISYSSGGTDTQYF. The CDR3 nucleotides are TGTGCCATCAGTTACTCTAGCGGGGGCACAGATACGCAGTATTTT.

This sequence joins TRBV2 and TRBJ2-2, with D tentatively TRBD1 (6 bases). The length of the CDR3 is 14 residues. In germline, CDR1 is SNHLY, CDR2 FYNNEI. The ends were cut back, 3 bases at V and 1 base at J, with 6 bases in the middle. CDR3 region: CASSEGQNTGELFF. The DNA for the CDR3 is TGTGCCAGCAGTGAGGGACAGAACACCGGGGAGCTGTTTTTT.

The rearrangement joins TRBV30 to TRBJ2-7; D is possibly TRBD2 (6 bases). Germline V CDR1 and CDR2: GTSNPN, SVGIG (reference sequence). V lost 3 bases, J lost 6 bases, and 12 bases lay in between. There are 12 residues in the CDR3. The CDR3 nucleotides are TGTGCCTGGAGCCCCGGGAGCGTCGAGCAGTACTTC. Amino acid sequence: CAWSPGSVEQYF.

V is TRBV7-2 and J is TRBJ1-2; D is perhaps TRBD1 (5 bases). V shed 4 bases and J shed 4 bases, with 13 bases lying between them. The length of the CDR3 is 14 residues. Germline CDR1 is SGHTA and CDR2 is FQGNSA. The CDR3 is CASSSDIGAYGYTF. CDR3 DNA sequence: TGTGCCAGCAGCTCCGACATAGGGGCCTATGGCTACACCTTC.

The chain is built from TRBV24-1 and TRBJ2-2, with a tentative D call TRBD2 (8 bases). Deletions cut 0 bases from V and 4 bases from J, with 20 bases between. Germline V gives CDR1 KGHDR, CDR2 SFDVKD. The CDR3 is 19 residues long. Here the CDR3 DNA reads TGTGCCACCAGTGATTTGCCCGTTGGTCGGGAGGGGGCCACCGGGGAGCTGTTTTTT. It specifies CATSDLPVGREGATGELFF.

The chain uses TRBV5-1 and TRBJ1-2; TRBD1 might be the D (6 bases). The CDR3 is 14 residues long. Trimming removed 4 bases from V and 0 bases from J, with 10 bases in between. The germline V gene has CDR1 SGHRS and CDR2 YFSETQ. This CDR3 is CASSNGTSNYGYTF. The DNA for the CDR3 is TGCGCCAGCAGCAACGGGACATCTAACTATGGCTACACCTTC.

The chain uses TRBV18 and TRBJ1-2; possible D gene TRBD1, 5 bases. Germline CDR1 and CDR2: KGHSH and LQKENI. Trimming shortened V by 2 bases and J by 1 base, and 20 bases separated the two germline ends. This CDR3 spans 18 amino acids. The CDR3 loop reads CASSPLVYVTGFNYGYTF. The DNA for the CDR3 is TGTGCCAGCTCACCATTGGTATACGTTACAGGTTTTAACTATGGCTACACCTTC. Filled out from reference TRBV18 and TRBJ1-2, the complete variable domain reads NAGVMQNPRHLVRRRGQEARLRCSPMKGHSHVYWYRQLPEEGLKFMVYLQKENIIDESGMPKERFSAEFPKEGPSILRIQQVVRGDSAAYFCASSPLVYVTGFNYGYTFGSGTRLTVV.

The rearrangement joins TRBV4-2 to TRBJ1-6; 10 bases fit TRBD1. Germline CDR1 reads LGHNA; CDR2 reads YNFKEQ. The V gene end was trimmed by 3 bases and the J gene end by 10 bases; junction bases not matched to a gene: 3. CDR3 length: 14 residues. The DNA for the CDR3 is TGTGCCAGCAGCCAGGGACAGGGGCCATCACCCCTCCACTTT. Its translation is CASSQGQGPSPLHF.

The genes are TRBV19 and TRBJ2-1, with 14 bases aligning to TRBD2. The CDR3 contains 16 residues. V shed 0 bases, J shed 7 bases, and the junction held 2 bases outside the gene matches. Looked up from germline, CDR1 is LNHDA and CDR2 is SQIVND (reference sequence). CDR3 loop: CASSIDRLAGGNEQFF. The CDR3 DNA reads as TGTGCCAGTAGTATAGATCGACTAGCGGGGGGGAATGAGCAGTTCTTC.

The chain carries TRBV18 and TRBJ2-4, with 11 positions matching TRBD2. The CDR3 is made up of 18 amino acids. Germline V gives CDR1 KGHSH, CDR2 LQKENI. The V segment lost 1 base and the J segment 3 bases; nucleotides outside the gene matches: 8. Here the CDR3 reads CASSPLAGGPFDKNIQYF. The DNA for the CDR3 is TGTGCCAGCTCACCACTAGCGGGGGGGCCGTTTGACAAAAACATTCAGTACTTC. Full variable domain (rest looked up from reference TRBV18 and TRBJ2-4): NAGVMQNPRHLVRRRGQEARLRCSPMKGHSHVYWYRQLPEEGLKFMVYLQKENIIDESGMPKERFSAEFPKEGPSILRIQQVVRGDSAAYFCASSPLAGGPFDKNIQYFGAGTRLSVL.

The CDR3 DNA is TGTGCCAGCAGCCTCAACAGGGGAGGAGAAGGCTACACCTTC. Protein: CASSLNRGGEGYTF. The V and J genes are TRBV7-9 and TRBJ1-2; 7 bases map to TRBD1. V lost 5 bases to trimming and J lost 8 bases; unmatched junction nucleotides: 11. From germline, CDR1 is SEHNR and CDR2 FQNEAQ (reference sequence). The CDR3 sequence is 14 residues long.

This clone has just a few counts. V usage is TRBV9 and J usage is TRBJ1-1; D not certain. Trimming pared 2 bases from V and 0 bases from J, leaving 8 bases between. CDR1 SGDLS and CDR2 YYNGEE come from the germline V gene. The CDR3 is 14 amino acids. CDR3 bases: TGTGCCAGCAGCGTCGAGCCGCTGAACACTGAAGCTTTCTTT. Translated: CASSVEPLNTEAFF.

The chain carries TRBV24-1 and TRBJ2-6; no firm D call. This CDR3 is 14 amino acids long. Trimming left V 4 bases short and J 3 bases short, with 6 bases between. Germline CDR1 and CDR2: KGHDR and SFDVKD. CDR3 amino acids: CATSDSGGANVLTF. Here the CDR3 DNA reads TGTGCCACCAGTGACTCAGGTGGGGCCAACGTCCTGACTTTC.